This T cell receptor (beta chain) was recovered during a study of vaccination and CD4 T cells after COVID-19. Study at large: Cultures that served as controls received a CEFX pool, an HIV-1 Nef pool, or no peptide.

This sample's treatment: approximately 9-day PBMC culture with coronavirus spike peptide pools or control peptides (ViraFEST assay). Peptide-pool expansion of antigen-specific T cells preceded TCR sequencing in ViraFEST. Half-medium changes with fresh IL-2 medium occurred on days 3 and 7. In regard to this clonotype: The antigen is undetermined.

This CDR3 comprises 14 residues. After removal of 6 bases from V and 2 bases from J, the junction contained 7 bases not matched to a gene. The germline gives CDR1 MDHEN, CDR2 SYDVKM. Cultured CD4+ T cells had their DNA profiled by the Oncomine TCR Beta short-read assay. Each CDR3 protein is one row after TCRdb ran MiXCR on the PCR reads. The data contain 20,000 to 25,000 distinct CDR3 sequences, roughly half of them seen just once; the ten biggest clones take up more than 8.5%. The rearrangement joins TRBV28 to TRBJ2-7, with 7 bases matching TRBD1. The TCR sequence derives from a human donor who had recovered from COVID-19. Sequencing was performed on CD4+ T cells from blood, cultured in vitro. The CDR3 region is CASRQQGPTYEQYF. The CDR3 nucleotides read TGTGCCAGCAGACAACAGGGGCCTACCTACGAGCAGTACTTC.